This T cell receptor beta chain is drawn from a study of shared clonotypes between healthy human individuals. At the level of the study: CD4 naive and CD4 memory each took three plates per donor, while CD8 naive took two and CD8 memory one.

The CDR3 runs 17 residues. The ends were cut back, 3 bases at V and 4 bases at J, with 21 bases in the middle. Germline V lookup: CDR1 MDHEN, CDR2 SYDVKM. Produced via immunoSEQ multiplex PCR; TCRdb's table is partial and in-frame only. The sample has 650,000 to 700,000 clones, 90% seen once. This receptor was obtained from a man younger than 30 in good health. Some clones in this sample may be carry-over from other donors' samples. Sequencing used memory CD8+ T cells from PBMCs. Sample subset: CD45RO+ cells pooled with CCR7-negative TemRA cells. The gene calls are TRBV28 and TRBJ2-5, with TRBD1 as a possible D gene (5 bases). The CDR3 DNA reads as TGTGCCAGCAGTTTTCGGCGGTTCGAGGATCAGGGAGAGACCCAGTACTTC. This sequence encodes CASSFRRFEDQGETQYF. Full variable domain (missing parts from reference TRBV28 and TRBJ2-5): DVKVTQSSRYLVKRTGEKVFLECVQDMDHENMFWYRQDPGLGLRLIYFSYDVKMKEKGDIPEGYSVSREKKERFSLILESASTNQTSMYLCASSFRRFEDQGETQYFGPGTRLLVL.